This TCR beta chain derives from a study of identical twins. Findings and limits, study-wide: There is a chance that invariant MAIT and iNKT cells partially muddied zero-insertion analyses. Excess sharing by twins proved weaker in beta out-of-frame sequences.

TCRdb called the 5' RACE reads again in MiXCR, with one record for every CDR3 protein. The sample has about 900,000 distinct CDR3 sequences; 9% to 15% are singletons. The ends lost 3 bases at V and 1 base at J; junction bases unmatched: 8. The CDR3 consists of 16 residues. Worth noting for this clonotype: Its antigen is still unknown.

The same data also went into a second study, on yellow fever vaccine responses in identical twins. That source notes: It has been reported that, in twins, the vaccine T cell response seemed partly convergent and partly personalized.

Material: PBMCs. V gene TRBV12-3 or TRBV12-4 combines with J gene TRBJ2-7; TRBD2 agrees at 8 bases. This receptor was obtained from a woman between 18 and 29 years old in good health. CDR3 region: CASSLFGTSRSYEQYF. The DNA for the CDR3 is TGTGCCAGCAGTTTGTTCGGGACTAGTCGATCCTACGAGCAGTACTTC.